These 24 T cell receptor beta chains came from one sample sequenced in a study of T-cell memory formation after mild COVID-19. A single record per CDR3 protein comes from TCRdb applying MiXCR to the 5' RACE reads. The sample carries about 190,000 distinct CDR3 sequences, approximately 20% recorded once. Source material: PBMCs or a T cell subset sorted from them (not recorded which). These receptors were taken from an adult woman who had mild COVID-19 (a few samples of this study predate the infection). Cell type and time point are not known.

Ten or more counts support this clonotype. The CDR3 reads CASQGLAEYNEQFF. CDR3 DNA sequence: TGTGCCAGCCAGGGACTAGCAGAGTACAATGAGCAGTTCTTC. The J gene is TRBJ2-1, the V gene TRBV11-1; 9 bases are shared with TRBD2. J gave up 4 bases and V 8 bases, and 6 bases lay outside the gene matches. The CDR3 length is 14 residues. From germline, CDR1 is SGHAT and CDR2 FQDESV (reference sequence).

The table lists this clonotype with a few counts. V and J are TRBV6-4 and TRBJ2-1; TRBD2 is a possible D gene (6 bases). Trimming took 3 bases from V and 6 from J, leaving 12 bases between them. The germline gives CDR1 MRHNA, CDR2 SNTAGT. CDR3 size: 14 residues. CDR3 loop: CASSEEGFANEQFF. The CDR3 DNA follows: TGTGCCAGCAGTGAGGAGGGATTTGCCAATGAGCAGTTCTTC.

The chain employs TRBV2 and TRBJ2-1, with 14 nucleotides matching TRBD2. In germline, CDR1 is SNHLY, CDR2 FYNNEI. V was clipped by 6 bases and J by 9 bases; unmatched bases: 13. This CDR3 has 17 amino acids. The DNA of the CDR3 is TGTGCCAGCAGAGTAGGACTAGCGGGAGGAAAAACGGGTGAGCAGTTCTTC. Translation gives CASRVGLAGGKTGEQFF.

The gene calls are TRBV7-3 and TRBJ2-2; D assignment may be TRBD1 or TRBD2 (5 bases each). The V and J ends lost 3 bases and 5 bases respectively, with 13 bases between them. The length of the CDR3 is 15 residues. Germline CDR1 reads SGHTA; CDR2 reads FQGTGA. The CDR3 is CASSFSQGVTGELFF. In DNA form, the CDR3 reads TGTGCCAGCAGCTTTTCCCAGGGAGTTACCGGGGAGCTGTTTTTT.

This clonotype has ten or more counts. The gene calls are TRBV5-1 and TRBJ2-2; 8 positions match TRBD2. Germline assignment: CDR1 SGHRS and CDR2 YFSETQ. This CDR3 is built from 16 residues. The junction had 7 bases not matched to a gene; V was cut back by 0 bases and J by 6 bases. The CDR3 reads CASSLDVAGGSGELFF. DNA for the CDR3: TGCGCCAGCAGCTTGGATGTTGCGGGGGGTTCCGGGGAGCTGTTTTTT.

This chain's CDR3 is CASSEWGEGYTF. The CDR3, as DNA: TGTGCCAGCAGTGAATGGGGTGAGGGCTACACCTTC. The genes are TRBV2 and TRBJ1-2, with D uncertain. Looked up from germline, CDR1 is SNHLY and CDR2 is FYNNEI. The V end was cut by 2 bases, the J end by 8 bases, with 9 bases between. The CDR3 spans 12 residues.

The chain uses TRBV20-1 and TRBJ1-3; weak D call: TRBD1 (5 bases). Germline V gene lookup returns CDR1 DFQATT and CDR2 SNEGSKA (reference sequence). The V end lost 5 bases, the J end lost 4 bases, and 21 bases lay between the germline ends. This CDR3 is 16 amino acids long. The CDR3 DNA reads TGCAGTGCTTCTCCGAATGGGGGGGAGAGGGGAAACACCATATATTTT. Translating it yields CSASPNGGERGNTIYF.

This clonotype was counted a few times. The rearrangement links TRBV5-1 to TRBJ2-2; D uncertain. The germline V and J ends were trimmed by 4 bases and 0 bases, with 10 bases remaining between them. CDR3 length equals 15 residues. The V gene's germline CDR1 is SGHRS and CDR2 YFSETQ. The DNA of the CDR3 is TGCGCCAGCAGCCTTGGGAATCCGAACACCGGGGAGCTGTTTTTT. Residues: CASSLGNPNTGELFF.

The rearrangement uses TRBV10-3 and TRBJ1-5, with TRBD1 identical over 8 bases. The germline gives CDR1 ENHRY, CDR2 SYGVKD. Trimming removed 7 bases from V and 5 bases from J; junction bases left unmatched: 1. The CDR3 is 12 residues long. CDR3 in DNA: TGTGCCATCAAGACAGGGGATCAGCCCCAGCATTTT. Translated, it gives CAIKTGDQPQHF.

This clonotype was detected a few times. The V and J genes are TRBV2 and TRBJ2-2; 7 bases fit TRBD2. Germline V lookup: CDR1 SNHLY, CDR2 FYNNEI. V lost 10 bases and J lost 4; bases outside the gene matches: 9. There are 14 residues in the CDR3. The DNA of the CDR3 is TGTGCCACCCGCTGGCGGGAGAGCACCGGGGAGCTGTTTTTT. Translated: CATRWRESTGELFF. The entire variable domain, with the rest obtained from reference TRBV2 and TRBJ2-2, is as follows: EPEVTQTPSHQVTQMGQEVILRCVPISNHLYFYWYRQILGQKVEFLVSFYNNEISEKSEIFDDQFSVERPDGSNFTLKIRSTKLEDSAMYFCATRWRESTGELFFGEGSRLTVL.

The J gene is TRBJ2-2, the V gene TRBV7-2; 8 nucleotides align to TRBD2. V dropped 3 bases and J dropped 6; count of bases not matched to a gene: 3. Germline CDR1 and CDR2: SGHTA and FQGNSA. The CDR3 extends over 14 amino acids. This CDR3 reads CASSFGGGAGELFF. The CDR3 DNA sequence: TGTGCCAGCAGCTTCGGGGGGGGCGCCGGGGAGCTGTTTTTT. The full variable domain, completed using reference TRBV7-2 and TRBJ2-2, is GAGVSQSPSNKVTEKGKDVELRCDPISGHTALYWYRQSLGQGLEFLIYFQGNSAPDKSGLPSDRFSAERTGGSVSTLTIQRTQQEDSAVYLCASSFGGGAGELFFGEGSRLTVL.

This clonotype was seen only a few times. V usage is TRBV29-1 and J usage is TRBJ2-1; tentative D call: TRBD2 (6 bases). The CDR3 covers 14 residues. Trimming pared 6 bases from V and 2 bases from J, leaving 14 bases between. Germline values: CDR1 SQVTM, CDR2 ANQGSEA. CDR3 sequence: CSVAVGLAYNEQFF. CDR3 DNA: TGCAGCGTGGCCGTGGGACTTGCCTACAATGAGCAGTTCTTC.

This clonotype was picked up a small number of times. This sequence joins TRBV5-4 and TRBJ2-5; TRBD1 is a possible D gene (6 bases). Per the germline V gene, CDR1 is SGHNT and CDR2 is YYREEE (reference sequence). The CDR3 has 13 residues. V lost 6 bases to trimming and J lost 4 bases, with 13 bases between them. The CDR3 sequence is CASTQGGGETQYF. CDR3 nucleotide sequence: TGTGCCAGCACCCAAGGGGGTGGAGAGACCCAGTACTTC.

In this sample, this clonotype turned up a few times. V and J are TRBV30 and TRBJ1-5; D possibly corresponds to TRBD1 (6 bases). The CDR3 is made up of 15 amino acids. Trimming took 0 bases from V and 1 from J, leaving 10 bases between them. Germline V lookup: CDR1 GTSNPN, CDR2 SVGIG (reference sequence). CDR3: CAWSVGGTSNQPQHF. As DNA, the CDR3 is TGTGCCTGGAGTGTTGGGGGCACAAGCAATCAGCCCCAGCATTTT.

This sequence joins TRBV5-1 and TRBJ2-2; no reliable D call. This CDR3 region has 12 residues. V lost 0 bases to trimming and J lost 7 bases, with 4 bases between them. The germline gives CDR1 SGHRS, CDR2 YFSETQ. The CDR3 spells CASSLAVGELFF. DNA of the CDR3: TGCGCCAGCAGCTTGGCGGTCGGGGAGCTGTTTTTT.

This rearrangement joins TRBV4-3 to TRBJ2-1; 7 bases fit TRBD1. Germline V gene data show CDR1 as LGHNA and CDR2 as YSLEER. The trim removed 0 bases at V and 12 bases at J, leaving 8 bases unmatched. The CDR3 sequence is 14 residues long. The CDR3 nucleotides are TGCGCCAGCAGCCAAGAGGGACAGACTCTGAGGCAGTTCTTC. Translation gives CASSQEGQTLRQFF.

This clonotype has a handful of counts. The chain couples TRBV7-2 to TRBJ1-6, with a tentative D call TRBD1 (6 bases). Germline V gives CDR1 SGHTA, CDR2 FQGNSA. The CDR3 runs to 16 residues. With 2 bases removed from V and 7 bases from J, the gap between germline ends came to 15 bases. Here the CDR3 DNA reads TGTGCCAGCAGCTTAACCGGGACAACGGGGAATTCACCCCTCCACTTT. This translates into CASSLTGTTGNSPLHF.

This clonotype was found a few times. J is TRBJ2-1 and V is TRBV5-1; 8 positions agree with TRBD2. Trimming at V came to 4 bases and at J to 6 bases, leaving 15 bases not matched to a gene. Germline V gene lookup returns CDR1 SGHRS and CDR2 YFSETQ. The CDR3 is 17 residues long. CDR3 in amino acids: CASSPGWGAGESNEQFF. CDR3 sequence (DNA): TGCGCCAGCAGCCCCGGCTGGGGAGCGGGGGAAAGCAATGAGCAGTTCTTC.

A few counts support this clonotype. V and J are TRBV2 and TRBJ2-7; 7 nucleotides agree with TRBD1. The germline CDR1 and CDR2 sequences are SNHLY and FYNNEI. With V trimmed by 2 bases and J by 3 bases, 4 bases remained unmatched. This CDR3 contains 14 residues. In DNA form, the CDR3 reads TGTGCCAGCAGTGAACAGGGGGTGGGCTACGAGCAGTACTTC. This gives the protein CASSEQGVGYEQYF.

This clonotype was seen a few times. The J gene is TRBJ2-1, the V gene TRBV20-1; TRBD1 matches 9 bases. The V segment lost 2 bases and the J segment 7 bases; nucleotides outside the gene matches: 9. CDR3 length equals 15 residues. CDR1 DFQATT and CDR2 SNEGSKA come from the germline V gene (reference sequence). CDR3 DNA: TGCAGTGCTAGACCGCCGGGACAGGGTGAAAATGAGCAGTTCTTC. Encoded protein: CSARPPGQGENEQFF.

V gene TRBV12-3 or TRBV12-4 combines with J gene TRBJ1-1; no firm D call. The CDR3 runs to 11 residues. V dropped 7 bases and J dropped 10 bases, with 13 bases sitting between them. CDR3 in amino acids: CASNKGQTAFF. The CDR3 nucleotides are TGTGCCAGCAATAAGGGCCAGACAGCTTTCTTT.

The chain combines TRBV12-3 or TRBV12-4 with TRBJ2-5; 7 nucleotides line up with TRBD1. V dropped 5 bases and J dropped 5; count of bases not matched to a gene: 8. CDR3 length: 14 amino acids. CDR3 DNA: TGTGCCAGCAGTCGAGACAGGGTCGGCGAGACCCAGTACTTC. It specifies CASSRDRVGETQYF.

The chain is built from TRBV20-1 and TRBJ2-1, with 9 bases that match TRBD2. This CDR3 has 17 amino acids. CDR1 is DFQATT, CDR2 SNEGSKA, per germline (reference sequence). V dropped 0 bases and J dropped 7; count of bases not matched to a gene: 13. The CDR3 protein is CSAREIQRLAVRNEQFF. CDR3 DNA sequence: TGCAGTGCTAGAGAGATTCAGAGACTAGCGGTTCGTAATGAGCAGTTCTTC.

This clonotype appeared a few times. The V gene is TRBV2, the J gene TRBJ1-5; D is unresolved. Trimming removed 5 bases at V and 3 bases at J, with 11 bases between. The CDR3 is made up of 14 amino acids. The V gene's germline CDR1 is SNHLY and CDR2 FYNNEI. The CDR3 loop reads CASSSGRPNQPQHF. CDR3 in DNA: TGTGCCAGCAGTTCCGGACGGCCCAATCAGCCCCAGCATTTT.